The clone carrying this TCR beta chain was counted many times. The antigen remains unidentified. These data are taken from a study of beta chain features in type 1 diabetes. Overall study: Sorted cells examined across all samples numbered roughly 100 million. Study-wide results and limits: Possible PCR preference for shorter templates applied equally to patients and controls. Moderate but significant shortening of TCRB CDR3s was recorded in all four CD4+ subsets from Type 1 diabetes patients.

Germline V gene data show CDR1 as LGHNA and CDR2 as YNFKEQ. V lost 4 bases to trimming and J lost 3 bases, with 19 bases between them. The CDR3 extends over 16 amino acids. Expressed TCRB transcripts got sequenced, as all isolated RNA was reverse transcribed. Profiled with immunoSEQ multiplex PCR; TCRdb holds only in-frame clones, not every one. The table has about 220,000 clones, approximately 10% seen once; the top ten hold approximately 1.5%. By way of CD45RO/CCR7/CD25/CD127/CD95/CD27, the CD4+ regulatory, stem cell-like memory, central memory and naive cells were sorted. The clonotype originates from a man between 18 and 29 years old in good health. Input material: central memory CD4+ T cells from blood. The chain has TRBV4-2 and TRBJ2-7, with D possibly matching TRBD1 (6 bases). The CDR3 is CASSRSQQGGNYEQYF. In nucleotides, the CDR3 is TGTGCCAGCAGCCGATCGCAACAGGGCGGAAACTACGAGCAGTACTTC.